These T cell receptor beta chains were read from a single sample in a study of control samples from healthy donors and cancer patients. TCRdb keeps only in-frame clones here, not all; method: immunoSEQ multiplex PCR. The table records 100,000 to 150,000 clones, around 92% of them present only once. The sequenced sample was PBMCs. The origin of the receptors is a man older than 75 with head and neck cancer. The CDR3 runs from the conserved cysteine through the conserved F or W. A D gene is named only where the DNA matches it firmly. Not all rows give a size; the values are once, few, many and, for expanded clones, a class.

>13|NA|TRBJ1-3|TRBV5-6|NA
CASSSISGNTIYF
TGTGCCAGCAGCTCCATCTCTGGAAACACCATATATTTT
>18|TRBD1|TRBJ1-6|TRBV4-2|NA
CASSQLRDSQPGNSPLHF
TGTGCCAGCAGCCAACTCCGGGACAGCCAACCGGGTAATTCACCCCTCCACTTT
>14|NA|TRBJ1-5|TRBV6-2/TRBV6-3|NA
CASSYSRTFQPQHF
TGTGCCAGCAGTTACTCCCGCACTTTCCAGCCCCAGCATTTT
>15|NA|TRBJ2-7|TRBV5-1|NA
CASSDDQGISYEQYF
TGCGCCAGCAGCGACGACCAGGGAATCTCCTACGAGCAGTACTTC
>15|NA|TRBJ2-7|TRBV27|NA
CASSLNALYRYEQYF
TGTGCCAGCAGTTTAAACGCCCTATACCGCTACGAGCAGTACTTC
>16|TRBD2|TRBJ2-3|TRBV4-1|NA
CASSQERAGLTDTQYF
TGCGCCAGCAGCCAAGAGCGAGCGGGGCTCACAGATACGCAGTATTTT
>14|NA|TRBJ1-5|TRBV5-6|NA
CASSLRDPNQPQHF
TGTGCCAGCAGCTTGAGGGATCCCAATCAGCCCCAGCATTTT
>15|NA|TRBJ1-4|TRBV19|NA
CASKSPLVANEKLFF
TGTGCCAGTAAATCCCCATTGGTAGCTAATGAAAAACTGTTTTTT
>16|TRBD2|TRBJ2-5|TRBV7-8|once
CASSPGLAGGGETQYF
TGTGCCAGCAGCCCAGGACTAGCGGGAGGGGGAGAGACCCAGTACTTC
>17|NA|TRBJ2-2|TRBV15|few
CATSSGVGHPGTGELFF
TGTGCCACCAGCAGCGGGGTCGGGCACCCGGGCACCGGGGAGCTGTTTTTT
>13|NA|TRBJ2-3|TRBV5-6|NA
CASSLERGGTQYF
TGTGCCAGCAGCTTGGAGCGCGGTGGTACGCAGTATTTT
>15|TRBD1|TRBJ1-1|TRBV5-1|NA
CASRGRGWKNTEAFF
TGCGCCAGCAGAGGCAGGGGGTGGAAGAACACTGAAGCTTTCTTT
>14|TRBD2|TRBJ2-2|TRBV10-3|NA
CAIHEAGVPGELFF
TGTGCCATCCACGAAGCGGGAGTGCCCGGGGAGCTGTTTTTT
>15|NA|TRBJ2-7|TRBV4-3|NA
CASSQVTGSSYEQYF
TGCGCCAGCAGCCAAGTTACGGGGAGCTCCTACGAGCAGTACTTC
>17|NA|TRBJ2-1|TRBV4-3|NA
CASSQAIGSGFIYEQFF
TGCGCCAGCAGCCAAGCGATCGGGAGCGGATTTATATATGAGCAGTTCTTC
>16|TRBD1|TRBJ2-7|TRBV7-8|NA
CASSLVVSGQGNEQYF
TGTGCCAGCAGCTTAGTTGTTTCGGGACAGGGGAACGAGCAGTACTTC
>18|NA|TRBJ1-1|TRBV9|once
CASSVASPAGSLNTEAFF
TGTGCCAGCAGCGTAGCTTCTCCCGCAGGGTCCCTGAACACTGAAGCTTTCTTT
>18|TRBD1|TRBJ2-6|TRBV13|NA
CASSPRQGEWSGANVLTF
TGTGCCAGCAGCCCCCGGCAGGGGGAATGGTCTGGGGCCAACGTCCTGACTTTC
>14|NA|TRBJ2-5|TRBV3-1/TRBV3-2|NA
CASSRTSNQETQYF
TGTGCCAGCAGCCGAACTAGTAACCAAGAGACCCAGTACTTC
>15|NA|TRBJ2-7|TRBV5-1|NA
CASSLHPAGGYEQYF
TGCGCCAGCAGCTTGCATCCCGCGGGTGGCTACGAGCAGTACTTC
>15|NA|TRBJ2-7|TRBV19|NA
CASSIAGQLSYEQYF
TGTGCCAGTAGTATTGCTGGACAGCTCTCCTACGAGCAGTACTTC
>13|TRBD1|TRBJ1-5|TRBV12-3/TRBV12-4|once
CASRDRPLGAQHF
TGTGCCAGCAGGGACAGGCCCCTCGGGGCCCAGCATTTT
>14|NA|TRBJ1-2|TRBV30|NA
CAWSTRVSVYGYTF
TGTGCCTGGAGCACCAGGGTATCCGTTTATGGCTACACCTTC
>16|NA|TRBJ1-3|TRBV5-6|NA
CASRCGAGGGWHTIYF
TGTGCCAGCCGCTGCGGGGCCGGGGGGGGCTGGCACACCATATATTTT
>15|TRBD2|TRBJ2-1|TRBV7-2|NA
CASSFGGSSYNEQFF
TGTGCCAGCAGCTTTGGCGGGAGCTCCTACAATGAGCAGTTCTTC
>16|TRBD2|TRBJ2-2|TRBV3-1/TRBV3-2|NA
CASSRGLAGYTGELFF
TGTGCCAGCAGCCGGGGACTAGCGGGGTACACCGGGGAGCTGTTTTTT
>13|NA|TRBJ1-6|TRBV30|NA
CAWSVGGDSPLHF
TGTGCCTGGAGTGTCGGGGGTGACTCACCCCTCCACTTT
>11|NA|TRBJ1-2|TRBV30|once
CAWMALGGYTF
TGTGCCTGGATGGCACTGGGAGGCTACACCTTC
>19|NA|TRBJ2-7|TRBV5-1|NA
CASSLRTPGGLNSSYEQYF
TGCGCCAGCAGCTTAAGAACTCCAGGAGGGCTAAATTCCTCCTACGAGCAGTACTTC
>16|NA|TRBJ2-3|TRBV5-1|NA
CASSFSTGGNADTQYF
TGCGCCAGCAGCTTTTCGACGGGTGGGAACGCAGATACGCAGTATTTT
>15|NA|TRBJ1-1|TRBV9|once
CASSVGGALNTEAFF
TGTGCCAGCAGCGTAGGGGGGGCACTCAACACTGAAGCTTTCTTT
>12|NA|TRBJ2-1|TRBV9|NA
CASSPPTNEQFF
TGTGCCAGCAGCCCCCCTACCAATGAGCAGTTCTTC
>17|TRBD2|TRBJ2-2|TRBV7-7|NA
CASSRGLAGPSTGELFF
TGTGCCAGCAGTCGGGGACTAGCGGGACCCTCTACCGGGGAGCTGTTTTTT
>11|NA|TRBJ2-7|TRBV20-1|NA
CSASQGYEQYF
TGCAGTGCTTCTCAGGGTTACGAGCAGTACTTC
>13|NA|TRBJ2-7|TRBV7-8|medium-sized
CASSLGGMGEQYF
TGTGCCAGCAGCTTAGGGGGTATGGGGGAGCAGTACTTC
>14|NA|TRBJ2-4|TRBV3-1/TRBV3-2|NA
CASSQGDRENIQYF
TGTGCCAGCAGCCAAGGAGATCGGGAGAACATTCAGTACTTC
>12|NA|TRBJ2-1|TRBV13|few
CASSLHSNEQFF
TGTGCCAGCAGCCTCCACAGTAATGAGCAGTTCTTC
>19|TRBD1|TRBJ1-4|TRBV30|once
CAWSVRGTGTGAKSEKLFF
TGTGCCTGGAGTGTACGGGGGACCGGGACAGGGGCAAAGAGCGAAAAACTGTTTTTT
>17|NA|TRBJ2-6|TRBV7-9|NA
CASSHRDGPRGANVLTF
TGTGCCAGCAGCCACCGGGACGGCCCGCGGGGGGCCAACGTCCTGACTTTC
>15|NA|TRBJ2-2|TRBV2|NA
CASSNRGLGTGELFF
TGTGCCAGCAGTAATAGGGGGTTGGGCACCGGGGAGCTGTTTTTT
>16|NA|TRBJ1-4|TRBV30|NA
CAWSQGPGGTNEKLFF
TGTGCCTGGAGCCAGGGACCGGGGGGAACTAATGAAAAACTGTTTTTT
>16|NA|TRBJ1-4|TRBV4-1|NA
CASSQDPSATNEKLFF
TGCGCCAGCAGCCAAGACCCGAGTGCAACTAATGAAAAACTGTTTTTT
>12|NA|TRBJ1-2|TRBV14|NA
CASSQNGYGYTF
TGTGCCAGCAGCCAAAACGGATATGGCTACACCTTC
>14|NA|TRBJ1-3|TRBV18|NA
CASSPTGPGNTIYF
TGTGCCAGCTCACCGACAGGCCCTGGAAACACCATATATTTT
>17|NA|TRBJ1-2|TRBV4-2|NA
CASSQDSGQPIYYGYTF
TGTGCCAGCAGCCAAGATTCTGGGCAGCCGATTTACTATGGCTACACCTTC
>15|TRBD1|TRBJ1-5|TRBV2|NA
CASSEATGNNQPQHF
TGTGCCAGCAGTGAGGCGACAGGGAACAATCAGCCCCAGCATTTT
>14|TRBD1|TRBJ2-5|TRBV10-1|NA
CASSDGTAQETQYF
TGCGCCAGCAGCGACGGGACAGCCCAAGAGACCCAGTACTTC
>16|NA|TRBJ1-2|TRBV5-1|NA
CASSLRYETHLYGYTF
TGCGCCAGCAGCTTGAGATATGAGACGCACCTCTATGGCTACACCTTC
>16|NA|TRBJ1-2|TRBV18|NA
CASSPSSQAANYGYTF
TGTGCCAGCTCACCCTCTTCCCAAGCTGCTAACTATGGCTACACCTTC
>15|TRBD1|TRBJ1-2|TRBV7-8|NA
CASSLVEGGGFGYTF
TGTGCCAGCAGCTTAGTGGAAGGGGGCGGATTTGGCTACACCTTC
>16|TRBD1|TRBJ2-1|TRBV6-5|NA
CASSYVGQGNGNEQFF
TGTGCCAGCAGTTACGTGGGACAGGGGAATGGCAATGAGCAGTTCTTC
>16|TRBD2|TRBJ2-1|TRBV5-1|NA
CASSFSGRGGYNEQFF
TGCGCCAGCAGTTTTAGCGGGAGAGGGGGATACAATGAGCAGTTCTTC